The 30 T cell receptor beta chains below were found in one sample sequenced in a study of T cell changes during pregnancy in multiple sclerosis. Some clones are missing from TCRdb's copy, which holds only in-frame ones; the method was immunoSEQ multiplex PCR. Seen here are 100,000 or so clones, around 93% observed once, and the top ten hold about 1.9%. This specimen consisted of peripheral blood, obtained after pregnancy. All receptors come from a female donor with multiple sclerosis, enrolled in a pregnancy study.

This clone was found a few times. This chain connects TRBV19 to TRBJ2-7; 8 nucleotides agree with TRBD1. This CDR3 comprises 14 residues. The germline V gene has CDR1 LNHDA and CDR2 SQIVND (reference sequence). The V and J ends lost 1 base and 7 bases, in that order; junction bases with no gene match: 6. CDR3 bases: TGTGCCAGTAGTATAGGGGGACAGGTCGGGGAGCAGTACTTC. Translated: CASSIGGQVGEQYF.

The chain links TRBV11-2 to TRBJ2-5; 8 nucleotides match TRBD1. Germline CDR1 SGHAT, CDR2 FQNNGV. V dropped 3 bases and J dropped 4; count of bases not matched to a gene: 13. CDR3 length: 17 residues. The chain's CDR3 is CASSFEGRTGSGETQYF. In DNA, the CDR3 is TGTGCCAGCAGCTTCGAGGGGCGGACAGGGTCAGGAGAGACCCAGTACTTC.

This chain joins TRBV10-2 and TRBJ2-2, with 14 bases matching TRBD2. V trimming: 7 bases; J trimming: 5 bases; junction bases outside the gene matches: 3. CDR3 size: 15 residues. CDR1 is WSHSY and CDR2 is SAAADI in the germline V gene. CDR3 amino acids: CASTRLAGGTGELFF. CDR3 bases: TGCGCCAGCACGAGACTAGCGGGGGGGACCGGGGAGCTGTTTTTT.

CDR3: CASSKPGLAGVPDTQYF. Here the CDR3 DNA reads TGTGCCAGCAGCAAGCCAGGACTAGCGGGAGTCCCAGATACGCAGTATTTT. The chain uses TRBV21-1 and TRBJ2-3; TRBD2 reflects the table's D call only, with no check against the DNA. TRBV21-1 is reported as a pseudogene. CDR3 size: 17 residues.

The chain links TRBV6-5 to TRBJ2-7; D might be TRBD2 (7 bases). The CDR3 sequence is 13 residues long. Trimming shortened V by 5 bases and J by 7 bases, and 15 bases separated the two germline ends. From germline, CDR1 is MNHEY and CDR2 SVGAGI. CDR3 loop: CASSAGVGGEQYF. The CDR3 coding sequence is TGTGCCAGCAGTGCAGGGGTGGGAGGGGAGCAGTACTTC.

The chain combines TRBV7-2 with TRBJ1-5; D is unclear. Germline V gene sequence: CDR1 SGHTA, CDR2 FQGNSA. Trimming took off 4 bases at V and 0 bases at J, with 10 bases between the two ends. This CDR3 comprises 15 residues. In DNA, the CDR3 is TGTGCCAGCAGCTCCGACCGGGATAGCAATCAGCCCCAGCATTTT. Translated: CASSSDRDSNQPQHF.

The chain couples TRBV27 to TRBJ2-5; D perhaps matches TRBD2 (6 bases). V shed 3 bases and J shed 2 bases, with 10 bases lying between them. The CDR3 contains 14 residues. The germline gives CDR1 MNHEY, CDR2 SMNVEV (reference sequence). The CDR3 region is CASSLGGLQETQYF. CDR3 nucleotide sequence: TGTGCCAGCAGTTTGGGAGGACTTCAAGAGACCCAGTACTTC.

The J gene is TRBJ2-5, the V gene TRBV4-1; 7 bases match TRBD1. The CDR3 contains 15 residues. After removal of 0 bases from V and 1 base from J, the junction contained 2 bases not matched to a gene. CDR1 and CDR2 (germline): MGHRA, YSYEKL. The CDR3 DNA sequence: TGCGCCAGCAGCCAAGATAGGGGGCGCCAAGAGACCCAGTACTTC. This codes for CASSQDRGRQETQYF.

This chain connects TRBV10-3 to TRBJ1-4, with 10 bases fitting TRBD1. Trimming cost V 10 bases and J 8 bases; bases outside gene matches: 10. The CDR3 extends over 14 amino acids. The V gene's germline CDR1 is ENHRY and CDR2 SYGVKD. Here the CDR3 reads CASKAGTGDEKLFF. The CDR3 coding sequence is TGTGCCAGCAAGGCCGGGACAGGGGACGAAAAACTGTTTTTT.

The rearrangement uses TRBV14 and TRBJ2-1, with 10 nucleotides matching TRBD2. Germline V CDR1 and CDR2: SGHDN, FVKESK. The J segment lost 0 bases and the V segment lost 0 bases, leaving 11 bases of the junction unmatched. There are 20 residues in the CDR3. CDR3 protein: CASSQEKVAGGLNSYNEQFF. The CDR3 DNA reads TGTGCCAGCAGCCAAGAGAAGGTAGCGGGGGGTTTAAACTCCTACAATGAGCAGTTCTTC.

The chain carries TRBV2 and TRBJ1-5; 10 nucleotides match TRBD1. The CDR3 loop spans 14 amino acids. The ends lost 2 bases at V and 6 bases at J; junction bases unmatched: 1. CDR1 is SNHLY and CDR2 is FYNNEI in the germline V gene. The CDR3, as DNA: TGTGCCAGCAGTGAATGGACAGGGGGTCAGCCCCAGCATTTT. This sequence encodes CASSEWTGGQPQHF.

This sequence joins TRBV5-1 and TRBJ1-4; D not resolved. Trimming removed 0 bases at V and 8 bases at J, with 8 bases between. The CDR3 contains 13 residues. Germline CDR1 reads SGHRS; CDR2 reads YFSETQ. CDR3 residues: CASSLDAEEKLFF. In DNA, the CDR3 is TGCGCCAGCAGCTTGGATGCGGAAGAAAAACTGTTTTTT.

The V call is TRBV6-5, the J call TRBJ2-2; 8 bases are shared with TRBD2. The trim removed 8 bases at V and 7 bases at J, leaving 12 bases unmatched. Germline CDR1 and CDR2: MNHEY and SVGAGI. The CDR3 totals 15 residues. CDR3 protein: CASGPGGQFDGELFF. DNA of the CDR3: TGTGCCAGCGGGCCGGGGGGGCAGTTTGACGGGGAGCTGTTTTTT.

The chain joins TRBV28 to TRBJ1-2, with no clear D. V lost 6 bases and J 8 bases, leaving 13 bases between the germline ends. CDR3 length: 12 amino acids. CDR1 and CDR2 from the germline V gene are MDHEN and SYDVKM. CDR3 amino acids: CASRILSFGYTF. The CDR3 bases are TGTGCCAGCAGAATATTATCTTTCGGCTACACCTTC.

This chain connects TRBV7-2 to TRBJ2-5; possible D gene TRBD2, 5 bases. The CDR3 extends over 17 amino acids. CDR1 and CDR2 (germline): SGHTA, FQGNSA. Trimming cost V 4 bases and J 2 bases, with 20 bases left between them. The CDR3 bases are TGTGCCAGCAGCTCGGGTGGAGCCCATCGGAGGCAAGAGACCCAGTACTTC. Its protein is CASSSGGAHRRQETQYF. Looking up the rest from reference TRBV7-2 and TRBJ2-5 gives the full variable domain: GAGVSQSPSNKVTEKGKDVELRCDPISGHTALYWYRQSLGQGLEFLIYFQGNSAPDKSGLPSDRFSAERTGGSVSTLTIQRTQQEDSAVYLCASSSGGAHRRQETQYFGPGTRLLVL.

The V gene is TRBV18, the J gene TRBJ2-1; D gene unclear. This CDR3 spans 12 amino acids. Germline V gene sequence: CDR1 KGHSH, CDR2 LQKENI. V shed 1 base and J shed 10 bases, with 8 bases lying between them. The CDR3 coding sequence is TGTGCCAGCTCACCACAAACACCCGAGCAGTTCTTC. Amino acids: CASSPQTPEQFF. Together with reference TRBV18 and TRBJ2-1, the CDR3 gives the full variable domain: NAGVMQNPRHLVRRRGQEARLRCSPMKGHSHVYWYRQLPEEGLKFMVYLQKENIIDESGMPKERFSAEFPKEGPSILRIQQVVRGDSAAYFCASSPQTPEQFFGPGTRLTVL.

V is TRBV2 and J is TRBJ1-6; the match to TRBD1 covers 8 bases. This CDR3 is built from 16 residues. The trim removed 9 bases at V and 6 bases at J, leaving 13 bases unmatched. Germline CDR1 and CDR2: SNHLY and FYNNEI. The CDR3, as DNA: TGTGCCAGTGACGCCCTGACAGGGGATTTTAATTCACCCCTCCACTTT. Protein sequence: CASDALTGDFNSPLHF.

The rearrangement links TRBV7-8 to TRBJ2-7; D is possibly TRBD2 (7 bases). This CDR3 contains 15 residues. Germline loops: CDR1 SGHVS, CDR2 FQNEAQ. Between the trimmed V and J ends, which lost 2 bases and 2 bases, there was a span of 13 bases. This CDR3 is CASSLKGGGPYEQYF. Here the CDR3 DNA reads TGTGCCAGCAGCTTAAAGGGGGGGGGACCCTACGAGCAGTACTTC.

DNA for the CDR3: TGCGCCAGCAGCTCTGGGACTAGCGGGAGTTTGACAGATACGCAGTATTTT. Protein sequence: CASSSGTSGSLTDTQYF. The chain combines TRBV5-1 with TRBJ2-3; TRBD2 aligns across 14 bases. Per the germline V gene, CDR1 is SGHRS and CDR2 is YFSETQ. The CDR3 sequence is 17 residues long. With V trimmed by 3 bases and J by 3 bases, 6 bases remained unmatched.

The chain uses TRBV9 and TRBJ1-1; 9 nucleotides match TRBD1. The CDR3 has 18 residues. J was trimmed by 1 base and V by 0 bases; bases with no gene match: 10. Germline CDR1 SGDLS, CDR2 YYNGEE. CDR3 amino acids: CASSVGPYTGGPNTEAFF. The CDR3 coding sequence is TGTGCCAGCAGCGTAGGCCCGTATACAGGGGGCCCGAACACTGAAGCTTTCTTT.

CDR3 bases: TGTGCCTGGAGTCCCCTAGCGGGGCTGGAGACCCAGTACTTC. This gives the protein CAWSPLAGLETQYF. This chain connects TRBV30 to TRBJ2-5; 9 nucleotides match TRBD2. V dropped 2 bases and J dropped 5; count of bases not matched to a gene: 6. The CDR3 spans 14 residues. CDR1 is GTSNPN and CDR2 is SVGIG in the germline V gene (reference sequence).

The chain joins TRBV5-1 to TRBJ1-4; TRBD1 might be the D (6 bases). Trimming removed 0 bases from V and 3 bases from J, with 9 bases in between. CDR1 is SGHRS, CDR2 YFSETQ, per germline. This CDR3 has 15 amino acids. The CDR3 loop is CASSLVAGANEKLFF. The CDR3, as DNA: TGCGCCAGCAGCTTGGTCGCAGGGGCTAATGAAAAACTGTTTTTT.

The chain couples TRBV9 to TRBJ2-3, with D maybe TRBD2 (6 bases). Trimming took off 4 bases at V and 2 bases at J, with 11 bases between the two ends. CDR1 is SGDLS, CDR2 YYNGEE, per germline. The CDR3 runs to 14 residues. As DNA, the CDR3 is TGTGCCAGCAGCTCGGGGGTTTACACAGATACGCAGTATTTT. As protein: CASSSGVYTDTQYF.

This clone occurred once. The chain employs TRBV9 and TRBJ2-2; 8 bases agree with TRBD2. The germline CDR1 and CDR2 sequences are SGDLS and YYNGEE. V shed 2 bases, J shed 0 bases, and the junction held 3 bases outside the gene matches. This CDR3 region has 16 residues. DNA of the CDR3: TGTGCCAGCAGCGTCACTAGCGGTTCGAACACCGGGGAGCTGTTTTTT. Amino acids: CASSVTSGSNTGELFF.

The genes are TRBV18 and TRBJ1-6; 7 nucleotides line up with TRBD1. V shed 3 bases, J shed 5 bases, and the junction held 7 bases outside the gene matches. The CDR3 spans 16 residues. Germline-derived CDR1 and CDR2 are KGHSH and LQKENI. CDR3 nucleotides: TGTGCCAGCTCACCCCTCCCTGGGACAGATAATTCACCCCTCCACTTT. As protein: CASSPLPGTDNSPLHF.

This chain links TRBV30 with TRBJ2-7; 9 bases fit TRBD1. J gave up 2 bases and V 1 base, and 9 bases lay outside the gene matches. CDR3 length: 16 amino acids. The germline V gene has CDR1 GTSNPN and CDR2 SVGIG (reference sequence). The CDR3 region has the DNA TGTGCCTGGAGTGCCGGACAGGGGCCATATACCTACGAGCAGTACTTC. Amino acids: CAWSAGQGPYTYEQYF.

This CDR3 is CSVGEQESVHGYTF. CDR3 bases: TGCAGCGTAGGCGAACAGGAATCTGTACACGGCTACACCTTC. The chain joins TRBV29-1 to TRBJ1-2; maybe TRBD1 (5 bases). CDR1 and CDR2 (germline): SQVTM, ANQGSEA. The V end lost 6 bases, the J end lost 8 bases, and 22 bases lay between the germline ends. The CDR3 covers 14 residues.

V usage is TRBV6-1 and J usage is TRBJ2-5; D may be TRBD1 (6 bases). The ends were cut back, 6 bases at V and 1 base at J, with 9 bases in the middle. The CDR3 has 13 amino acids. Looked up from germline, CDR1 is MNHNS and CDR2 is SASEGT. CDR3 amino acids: CASRKQGQETQYF. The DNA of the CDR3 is TGTGCCAGCAGAAAACAGGGCCAAGAGACCCAGTACTTC.

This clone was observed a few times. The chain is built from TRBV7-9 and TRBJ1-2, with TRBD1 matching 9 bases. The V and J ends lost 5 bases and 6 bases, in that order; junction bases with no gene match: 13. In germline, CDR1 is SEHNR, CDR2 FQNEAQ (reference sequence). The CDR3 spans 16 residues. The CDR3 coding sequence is TGTGCCAGCAGCGCGTCAGGGGGACAGGGAATGAATGGCTACACCTTC. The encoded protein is CASSASGGQGMNGYTF.

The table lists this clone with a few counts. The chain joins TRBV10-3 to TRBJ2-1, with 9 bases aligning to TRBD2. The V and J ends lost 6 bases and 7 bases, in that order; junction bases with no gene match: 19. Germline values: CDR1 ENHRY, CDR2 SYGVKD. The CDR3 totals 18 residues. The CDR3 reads CAIRAELGLAGIGNEQFF. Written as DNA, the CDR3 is TGTGCCATCAGGGCGGAGCTGGGGCTAGCGGGAATTGGGAATGAGCAGTTCTTC.